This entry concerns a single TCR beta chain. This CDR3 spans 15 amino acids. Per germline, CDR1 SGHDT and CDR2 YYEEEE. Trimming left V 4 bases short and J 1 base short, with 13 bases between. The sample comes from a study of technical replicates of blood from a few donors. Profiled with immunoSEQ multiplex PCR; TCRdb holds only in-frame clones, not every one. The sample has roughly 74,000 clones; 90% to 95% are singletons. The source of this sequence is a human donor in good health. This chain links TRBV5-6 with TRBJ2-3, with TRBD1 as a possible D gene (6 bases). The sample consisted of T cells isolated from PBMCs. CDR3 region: CASSAQGLGTDTQYF. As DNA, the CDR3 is TGTGCCAGCAGCGCACAGGGCTTGGGCACAGATACGCAGTATTTT.